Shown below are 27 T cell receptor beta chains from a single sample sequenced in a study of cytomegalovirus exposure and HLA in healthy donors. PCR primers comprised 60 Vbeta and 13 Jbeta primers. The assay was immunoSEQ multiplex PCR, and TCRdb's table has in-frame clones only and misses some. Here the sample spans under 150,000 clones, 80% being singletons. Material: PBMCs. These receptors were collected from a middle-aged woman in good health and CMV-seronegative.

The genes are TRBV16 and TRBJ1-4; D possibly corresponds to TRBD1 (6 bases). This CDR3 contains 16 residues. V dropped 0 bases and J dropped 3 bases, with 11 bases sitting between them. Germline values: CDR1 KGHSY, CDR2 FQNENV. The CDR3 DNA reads TGTGCCAGCAGCCAATCCAGGGACACTGCTAATGAAAAACTGTTTTTT. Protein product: CASSQSRDTANEKLFF. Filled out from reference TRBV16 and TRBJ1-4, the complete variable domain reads GEEVAQTPKHLVRGEGQKAKLYCAPIKGHSYVFWYQQVLKNEFKFLISFQNENVFDETGMPKERFSAKCLPNSPCSLEIQATKLEDSAVYFCASSQSRDTANEKLFFGSGTQLSVL.

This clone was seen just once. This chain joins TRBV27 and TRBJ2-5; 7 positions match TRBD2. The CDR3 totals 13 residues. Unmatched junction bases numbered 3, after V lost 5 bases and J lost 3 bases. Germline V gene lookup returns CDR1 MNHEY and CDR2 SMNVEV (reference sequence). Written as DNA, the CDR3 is TGTGCCAGCAGTAGGGGAGGGAAAGAGACCCAGTACTTC. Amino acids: CASSRGGKETQYF.

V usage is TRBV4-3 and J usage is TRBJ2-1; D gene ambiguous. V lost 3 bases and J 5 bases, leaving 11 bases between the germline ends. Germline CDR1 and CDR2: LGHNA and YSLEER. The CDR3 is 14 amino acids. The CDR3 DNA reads TGCGCCAGCAGCCAGAATAGAATTGACAATGAGCAGTTCTTC. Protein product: CASSQNRIDNEQFF.

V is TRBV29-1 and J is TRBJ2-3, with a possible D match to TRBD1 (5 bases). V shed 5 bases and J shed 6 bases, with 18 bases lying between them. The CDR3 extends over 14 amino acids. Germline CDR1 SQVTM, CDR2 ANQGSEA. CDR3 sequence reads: CSVPRIGATDTQYF. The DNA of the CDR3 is TGCAGCGTTCCCCGGATTGGGGCAACGGATACGCAGTATTTT.

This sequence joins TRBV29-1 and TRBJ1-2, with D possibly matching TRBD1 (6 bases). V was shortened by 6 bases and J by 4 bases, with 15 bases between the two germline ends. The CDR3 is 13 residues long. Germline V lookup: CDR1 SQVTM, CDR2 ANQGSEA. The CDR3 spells CSVSGQTSYGYTF. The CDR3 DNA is TGCAGCGTGTCCGGACAGACCTCCTATGGCTACACCTTC.

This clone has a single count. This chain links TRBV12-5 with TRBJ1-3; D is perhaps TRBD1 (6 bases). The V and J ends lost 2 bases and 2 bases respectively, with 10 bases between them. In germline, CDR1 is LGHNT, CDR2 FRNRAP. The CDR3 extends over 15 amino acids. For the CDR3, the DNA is TGTGCTAGTGGTTTGCTTGGGGGCCCTGGAAACACCATATATTTT. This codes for CASGLLGGPGNTIYF.

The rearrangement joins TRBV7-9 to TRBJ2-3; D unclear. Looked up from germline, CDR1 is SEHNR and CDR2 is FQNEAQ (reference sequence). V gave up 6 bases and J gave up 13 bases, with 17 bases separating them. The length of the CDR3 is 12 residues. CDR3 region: CASSSRGNAKYF. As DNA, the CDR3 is TGTGCCAGCAGTAGCAGAGGTAACGCGAAGTATTTT.

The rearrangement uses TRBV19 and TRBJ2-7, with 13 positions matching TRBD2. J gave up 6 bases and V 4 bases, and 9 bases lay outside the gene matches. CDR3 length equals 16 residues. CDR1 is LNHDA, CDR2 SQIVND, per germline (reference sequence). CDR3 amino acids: CASSTLTSGRMGEQYF. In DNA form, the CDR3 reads TGTGCCAGTAGTACCCTGACTAGCGGGAGGATGGGCGAGCAGTACTTC.

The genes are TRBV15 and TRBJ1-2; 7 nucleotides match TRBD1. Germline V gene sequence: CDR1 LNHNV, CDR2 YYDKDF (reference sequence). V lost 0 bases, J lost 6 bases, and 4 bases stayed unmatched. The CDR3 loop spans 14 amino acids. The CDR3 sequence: CATSRDRGPDGYTF. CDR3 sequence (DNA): TGTGCCACCAGCAGAGATAGGGGGCCGGATGGCTACACCTTC. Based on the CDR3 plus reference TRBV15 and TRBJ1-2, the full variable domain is DAMVIQNPRYQVTQFGKPVTLSCSQTLNHNVMYWYQQKSSQAPKLLFHYYDKDFNNEADTPDNFQSRRPNTSFCFLDIRSPGLGDTAMYLCATSRDRGPDGYTFGSGTRLTVV.

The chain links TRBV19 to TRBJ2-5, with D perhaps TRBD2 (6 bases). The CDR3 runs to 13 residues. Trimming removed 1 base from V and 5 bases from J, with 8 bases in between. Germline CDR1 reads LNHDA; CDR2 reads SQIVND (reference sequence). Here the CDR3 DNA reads TGTGCCAGTAGTATAGGAGGAGGGGAGACCCAGTACTTC. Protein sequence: CASSIGGGETQYF.

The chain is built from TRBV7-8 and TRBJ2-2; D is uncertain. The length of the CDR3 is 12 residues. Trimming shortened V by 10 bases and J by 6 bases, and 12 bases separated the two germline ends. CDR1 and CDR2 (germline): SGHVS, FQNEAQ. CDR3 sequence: CAILGYAGELFF. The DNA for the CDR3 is TGTGCCATCCTCGGGTACGCCGGGGAGCTGTTTTTT.

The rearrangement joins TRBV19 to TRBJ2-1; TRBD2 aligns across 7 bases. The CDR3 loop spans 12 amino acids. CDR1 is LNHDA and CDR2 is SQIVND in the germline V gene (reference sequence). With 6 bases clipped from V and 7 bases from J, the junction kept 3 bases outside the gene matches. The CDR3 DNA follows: TGTGCCAGTAGGAAGGGAGGGAATGAGCAGTTCTTC. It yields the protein CASRKGGNEQFF.

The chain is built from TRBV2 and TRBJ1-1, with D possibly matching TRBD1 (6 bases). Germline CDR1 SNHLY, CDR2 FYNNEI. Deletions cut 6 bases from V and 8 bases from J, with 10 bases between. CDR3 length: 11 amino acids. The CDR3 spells CASRDSKEAFF. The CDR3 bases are TGTGCCAGCAGGGACAGCAAAGAAGCTTTCTTT.

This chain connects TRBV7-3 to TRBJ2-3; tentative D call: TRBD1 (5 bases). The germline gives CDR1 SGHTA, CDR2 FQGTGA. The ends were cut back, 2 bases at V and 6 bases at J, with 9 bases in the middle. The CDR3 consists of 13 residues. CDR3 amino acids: CASSLDSRDTQYF. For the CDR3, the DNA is TGTGCCAGCAGCTTAGACAGTAGGGATACGCAGTATTTT.

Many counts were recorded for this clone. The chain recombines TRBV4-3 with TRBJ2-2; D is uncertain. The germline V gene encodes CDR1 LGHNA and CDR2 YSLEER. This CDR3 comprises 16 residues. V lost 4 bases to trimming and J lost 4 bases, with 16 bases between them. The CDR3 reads CASSREFGDGTGELFF. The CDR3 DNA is TGCGCCAGCAGCCGAGAGTTTGGAGATGGCACCGGGGAGCTGTTTTTT.

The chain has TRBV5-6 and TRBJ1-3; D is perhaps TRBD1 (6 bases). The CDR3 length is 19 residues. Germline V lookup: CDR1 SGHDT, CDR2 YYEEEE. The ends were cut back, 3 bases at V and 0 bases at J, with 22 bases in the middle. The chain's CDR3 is CASSSFLTPDRFSGNTIYF. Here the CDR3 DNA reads TGTGCCAGCAGCTCCTTCCTAACTCCGGACAGATTCTCTGGAAACACCATATATTTT.

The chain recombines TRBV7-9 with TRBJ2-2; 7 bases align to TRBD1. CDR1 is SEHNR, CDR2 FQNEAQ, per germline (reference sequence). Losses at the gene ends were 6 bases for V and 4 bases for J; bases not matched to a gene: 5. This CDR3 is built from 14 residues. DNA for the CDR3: TGTGCCAGCAGTTGGACAGGTTCCACCGGGGAGCTGTTTTTT. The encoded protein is CASSWTGSTGELFF. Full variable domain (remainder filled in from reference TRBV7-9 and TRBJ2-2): DTGVSQNPRHKITKRGQNVTFRCDPISEHNRLYWYRQTLGQGPEFLTYFQNEAQLEKSRLLSDRFSAERPKGSFSTLEIQRTEQGDSAMYLCASSWTGSTGELFFGEGSRLTVL.

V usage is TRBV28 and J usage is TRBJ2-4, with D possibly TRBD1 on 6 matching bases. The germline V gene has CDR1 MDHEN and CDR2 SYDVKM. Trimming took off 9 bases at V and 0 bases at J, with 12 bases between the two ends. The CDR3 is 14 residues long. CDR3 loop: CASGQSGAKNIQYF. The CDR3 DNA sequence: TGTGCCAGTGGACAGAGTGGAGCCAAAAACATTCAGTACTTC.

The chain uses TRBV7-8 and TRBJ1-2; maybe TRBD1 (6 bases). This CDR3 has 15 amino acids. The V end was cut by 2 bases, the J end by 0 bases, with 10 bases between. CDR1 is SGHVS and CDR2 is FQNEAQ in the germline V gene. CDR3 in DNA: TGTGCCAGCAGCTTACAGGGGAAAGCTAACTATGGCTACACCTTC. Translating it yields CASSLQGKANYGYTF.

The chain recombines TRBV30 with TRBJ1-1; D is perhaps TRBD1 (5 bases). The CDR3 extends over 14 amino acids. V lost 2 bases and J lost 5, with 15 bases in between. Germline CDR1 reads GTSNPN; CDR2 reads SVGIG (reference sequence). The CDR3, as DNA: TGTGCCTGGAGTCCAAGGGCAGGGAGGACTGAAGCTTTCTTT. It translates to CAWSPRAGRTEAFF.

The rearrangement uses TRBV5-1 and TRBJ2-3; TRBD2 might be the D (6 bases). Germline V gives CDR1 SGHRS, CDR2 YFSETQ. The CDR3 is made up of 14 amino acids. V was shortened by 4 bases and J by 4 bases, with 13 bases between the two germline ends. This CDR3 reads CASSPAGTSDTQYF. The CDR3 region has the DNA TGCGCCAGCAGCCCTGCCGGGACTTCAGATACGCAGTATTTT.

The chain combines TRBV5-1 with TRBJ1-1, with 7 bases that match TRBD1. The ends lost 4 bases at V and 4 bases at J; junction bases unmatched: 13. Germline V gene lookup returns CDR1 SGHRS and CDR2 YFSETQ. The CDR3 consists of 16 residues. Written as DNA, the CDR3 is TGCGCCAGCAGCCTCAGGACAGGCGGCGCGGGCACTGAAGCTTTCTTT. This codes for CASSLRTGGAGTEAFF.

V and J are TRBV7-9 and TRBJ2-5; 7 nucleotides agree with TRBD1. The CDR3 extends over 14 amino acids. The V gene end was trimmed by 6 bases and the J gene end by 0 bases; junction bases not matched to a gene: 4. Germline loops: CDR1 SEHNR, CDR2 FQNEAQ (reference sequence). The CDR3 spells CASRQTGYQETQYF. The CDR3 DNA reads TGTGCCAGCAGGCAGACAGGGTACCAAGAGACCCAGTACTTC.

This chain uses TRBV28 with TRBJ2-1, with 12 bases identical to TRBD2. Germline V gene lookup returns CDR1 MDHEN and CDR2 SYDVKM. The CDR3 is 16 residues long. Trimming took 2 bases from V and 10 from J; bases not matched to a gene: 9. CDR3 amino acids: CASSLLGTSGLAEQFF. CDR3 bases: TGTGCCAGCAGTTTACTCGGGACTAGCGGGCTTGCAGAGCAGTTCTTC.

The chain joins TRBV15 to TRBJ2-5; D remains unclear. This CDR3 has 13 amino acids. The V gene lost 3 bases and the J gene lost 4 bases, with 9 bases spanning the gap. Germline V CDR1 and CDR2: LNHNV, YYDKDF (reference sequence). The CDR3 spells CATSRRSLETQYF. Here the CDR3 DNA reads TGTGCCACCAGCAGGAGGAGTTTAGAGACCCAGTACTTC.

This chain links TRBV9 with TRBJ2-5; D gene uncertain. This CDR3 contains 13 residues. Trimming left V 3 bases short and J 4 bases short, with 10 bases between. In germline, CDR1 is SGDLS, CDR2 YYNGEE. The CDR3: CASSALEVETQYF. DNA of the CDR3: TGTGCCAGCAGCGCCCTAGAGGTAGAGACCCAGTACTTC.

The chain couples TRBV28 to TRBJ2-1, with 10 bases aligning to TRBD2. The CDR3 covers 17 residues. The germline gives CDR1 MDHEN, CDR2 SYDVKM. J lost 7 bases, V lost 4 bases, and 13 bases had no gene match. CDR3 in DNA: TGTGCCAGCAGTTCCCCCGGGACTAGCGAGGGCTGGAATGAGCAGTTCTTC. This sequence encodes CASSSPGTSEGWNEQFF. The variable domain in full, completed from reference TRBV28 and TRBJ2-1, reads DVKVTQSSRYLVKRTGEKVFLECVQDMDHENMFWYRQDPGLGLRLIYFSYDVKMKEKGDIPEGYSVSREKKERFSLILESASTNQTSMYLCASSSPGTSEGWNEQFFGPGTRLTVL.